The rows below give T cell receptor beta chains drawn from one sample of a study of post-analysis software for immune sequencing data. One entry per CDR3 protein results from TCRdb running MiXCR on the PCR reads. The data contain hundreds of thousands of distinct CDR3 sequences, approximately 60% of them singletons. Material for sequencing was blood. The source of these receptors is a girl aged 2-10 years with multiple sclerosis. The CDR3 runs from the conserved cysteine through the conserved F or W. D genes are given only for firm matches. Clone size, where shown, is once, few, many, or a class for clones that have expanded.

j_gene,d_gene,v_gene,abundance,CDR3nt,CDR3aa
TRBJ2-3,TRBD2,TRBV4-1,.,TGCGCCAGCAGCCAAGATGGGGCGGGAGCGAGCACAGATACGCAGTATTTT,CASSQDGAGASTDTQYF
TRBJ2-7,.,TRBV5-1,.,TGCGCCAGCAGCTTGAATGACAGGGAGGACGAGCAGTACTTC,CASSLNDREDEQYF
TRBJ2-5,TRBD1,TRBV5-1,.,TGCGCCAGCAGCTGGACAGGGGAAGAGACCCAGTACTTC,CASSWTGEETQYF
TRBJ1-1,.,TRBV6-6,.,TGTGCCAGCAGTTACTCGACCCCCGGGGCAGGGAACACTGAAGCTTTCTTT,CASSYSTPGAGNTEAFF
TRBJ2-5,TRBD2,TRBV6-5,.,TGTGCCAGCAGTTTAGGGGAGCGGGGCCGTGTGGAGACCCAGTACTTC,CASSLGERGRVETQYF
TRBJ2-7,TRBD1,TRBV7-2,.,TGTGCCAGCAGCTCGGGGGGACAGGGATTGTACGAGCAGTACTTC,CASSSGGQGLYEQYF
TRBJ1-2,.,TRBV6-5,few,TGTGCCAGCAGCATGGTCGGCTATGGCTACACCTTC,CASSMVGYGYTF
TRBJ1-2,.,TRBV27,.,TGTGCCAGCAGCTACATTGGGACTGATTATGGCTACACCTTC,CASSYIGTDYGYTF
TRBJ2-1,.,TRBV7-8,.,TGTGCCAGCAGCCTTCTAAGACTGGGGGATATACAAAATGAGCAGTTCTTC,CASSLLRLGDIQNEQFF
TRBJ2-1,TRBD2,TRBV5-1,.,TGCGCCAGCAGCGTGGGACTAGCGGGAGTCGGCCGTGAGCAGTTCTTC,CASSVGLAGVGREQFF
TRBJ1-2,.,TRBV20-1,.,TGCAGTGCGCCCGTGGGCAGGGGCTATGGCTACACCTTC,CSAPVGRGYGYTF
TRBJ2-1,TRBD2,TRBV7-9,.,TGTGCCAGCAGCCTGACTAGCACCGATGAGCAGTTCTTC,CASSLTSTDEQFF
TRBJ2-7,.,TRBV5-1,.,TGCGCCAGCAGCTTGGTGGGGAGGTCCCACGAGCAGTACTTC,CASSLVGRSHEQYF
TRBJ2-5,.,TRBV7-2,.,TGTGCCAGCAGCTTAGATGGGGTGACCCAGTACTTC,CASSLDGVTQYF
TRBJ2-4,TRBD2,TRBV11-1,.,TGTGCCAGCAGCTTCCAAGACGGGAACAGCGGGAGGGGAGCCAAAAACATTCAGTACTTC,CASSFQDGNSGRGAKNIQYF
TRBJ1-1,.,TRBV5-1,.,TGCGCCAGCAGCTGGGACAACGCTAACACTGAAGCTTTCTTT,CASSWDNANTEAFF
TRBJ2-3,.,TRBV7-9,.,TGTGCCAGCAGCTTATCGGGCGTTGACGGGGCCCCAGATACGCAGTATTTT,CASSLSGVDGAPDTQYF
TRBJ2-7,TRBD1,TRBV6-6,few,TGTGCCAGCAGCCCAGGGGGCATAAATTCCTACGAGCAGTACTTC,CASSPGGINSYEQYF
TRBJ2-7,.,TRBV9,.,TGTGCCAGCAGCGTCCCTTCAAGGGCCTACGAGCAGTACTTC,CASSVPSRAYEQYF
TRBJ2-5,TRBD2,TRBV12-3/TRBV12-4,.,TGTGCCAGCAGTGCCCACGGCCAGCGGGGACTATTTCAAGAGACCCAGTACTTC,CASSAHGQRGLFQETQYF
TRBJ2-7,TRBD1,TRBV7-9,.,TGTGCCAGCAGCTTAGAGGGACAGGGGGTCGAGCAGTACTTC,CASSLEGQGVEQYF
TRBJ2-5,TRBD1,TRBV6-5,.,TGTGCCAGCAGACTGAGACAGGGATTGGGAGAGACCCAGTACTTC,CASRLRQGLGETQYF